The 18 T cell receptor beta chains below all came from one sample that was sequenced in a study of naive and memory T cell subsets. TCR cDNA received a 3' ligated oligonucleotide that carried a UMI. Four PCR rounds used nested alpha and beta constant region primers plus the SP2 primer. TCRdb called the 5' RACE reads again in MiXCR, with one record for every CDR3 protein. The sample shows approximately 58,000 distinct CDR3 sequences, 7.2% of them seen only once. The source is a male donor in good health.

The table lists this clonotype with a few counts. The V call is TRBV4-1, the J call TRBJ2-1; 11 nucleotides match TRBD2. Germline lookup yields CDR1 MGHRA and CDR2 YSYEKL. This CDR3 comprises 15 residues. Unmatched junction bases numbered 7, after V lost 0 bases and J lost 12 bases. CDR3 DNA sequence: TGCGCCAGCAGCCAAGAAGGGCTAGCGGGGGGTATGCAGTTCTTC. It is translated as CASSQEGLAGGMQFF.

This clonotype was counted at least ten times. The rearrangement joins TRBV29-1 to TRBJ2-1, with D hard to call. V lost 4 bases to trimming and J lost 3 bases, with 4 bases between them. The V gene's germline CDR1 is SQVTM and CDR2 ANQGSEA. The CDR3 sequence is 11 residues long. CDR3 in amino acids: CSVGVYNEQFF. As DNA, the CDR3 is TGCAGCGTTGGGGTCTACAATGAGCAGTTCTTC.

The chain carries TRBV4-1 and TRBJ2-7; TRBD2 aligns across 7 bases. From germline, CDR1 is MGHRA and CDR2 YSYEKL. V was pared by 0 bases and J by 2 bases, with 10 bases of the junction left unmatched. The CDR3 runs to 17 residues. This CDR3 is CASSQDKWGGVPYEQYF. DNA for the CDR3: TGCGCCAGCAGCCAAGACAAGTGGGGAGGGGTGCCCTACGAGCAGTACTTC.

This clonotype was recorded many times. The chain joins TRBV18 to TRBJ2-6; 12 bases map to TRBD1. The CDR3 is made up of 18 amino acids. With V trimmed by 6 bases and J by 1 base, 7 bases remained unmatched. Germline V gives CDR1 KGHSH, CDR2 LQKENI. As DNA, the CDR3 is TGTGCCAGCTCTCGCGAGGGACAGGGGGCGTCTGGGGCCAACGTCCTGACTTTC. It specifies CASSREGQGASGANVLTF. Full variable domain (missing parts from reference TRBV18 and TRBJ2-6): NAGVMQNPRHLVRRRGQEARLRCSPMKGHSHVYWYRQLPEEGLKFMVYLQKENIIDESGMPKERFSAEFPKEGPSILRIQQVVRGDSAAYFCASSREGQGASGANVLTFGAGSRLTVL.

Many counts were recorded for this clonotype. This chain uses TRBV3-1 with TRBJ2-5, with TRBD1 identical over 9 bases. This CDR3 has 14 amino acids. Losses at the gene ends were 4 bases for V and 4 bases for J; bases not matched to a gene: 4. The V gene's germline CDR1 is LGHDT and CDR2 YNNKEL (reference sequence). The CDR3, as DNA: TGTGCCAGCAGCCGCCGACAGGGGGGAGAGACCCAGTACTTC. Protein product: CASSRRQGGETQYF.

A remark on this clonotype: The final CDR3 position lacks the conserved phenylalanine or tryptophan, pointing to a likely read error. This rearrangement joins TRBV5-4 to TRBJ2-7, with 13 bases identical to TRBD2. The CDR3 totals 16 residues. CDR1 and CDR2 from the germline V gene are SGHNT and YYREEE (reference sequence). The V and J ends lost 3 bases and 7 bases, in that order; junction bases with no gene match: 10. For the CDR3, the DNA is TGTGCCAGCAGCTCAGCGGGACTAGCGGGACCGGGTGAGCAGTACTTA. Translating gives CASSSAGLAGPGEQYL.

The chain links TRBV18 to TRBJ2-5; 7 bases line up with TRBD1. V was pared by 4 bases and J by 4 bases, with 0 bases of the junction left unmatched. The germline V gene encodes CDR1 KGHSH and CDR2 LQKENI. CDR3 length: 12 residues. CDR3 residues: CASSQGAETQYF. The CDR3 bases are TGTGCCAGCTCACAGGGGGCAGAGACCCAGTACTTC.

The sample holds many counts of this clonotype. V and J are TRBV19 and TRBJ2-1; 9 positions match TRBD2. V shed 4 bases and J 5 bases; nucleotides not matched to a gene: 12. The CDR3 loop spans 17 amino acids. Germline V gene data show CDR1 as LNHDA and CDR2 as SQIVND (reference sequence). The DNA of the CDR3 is TGTGCCAGTAGTACGGGCTGGGTAGCGGGAGCTGACAATGAGCAGTTCTTC. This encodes CASSTGWVAGADNEQFF.

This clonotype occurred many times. The CDR3 sequence: CASLQTGEWSTDTQYF. CDR3 nucleotides: TGTGCCAGCTTGCAAACAGGGGAATGGAGCACAGATACGCAGTATTTT. J is TRBJ2-3 and V is TRBV18, with TRBD1 matching 7 bases. Unmatched junction bases numbered 10, after V lost 7 bases and J lost 0 bases. The CDR3 extends over 16 amino acids. Germline V gene sequence: CDR1 KGHSH, CDR2 LQKENI. Combining the CDR3 with reference TRBV18 and TRBJ2-3 gives the whole variable domain NAGVMQNPRHLVRRRGQEARLRCSPMKGHSHVYWYRQLPEEGLKFMVYLQKENIIDESGMPKERFSAEFPKEGPSILRIQQVVRGDSAAYFCASLQTGEWSTDTQYFGPGTRLTVL.

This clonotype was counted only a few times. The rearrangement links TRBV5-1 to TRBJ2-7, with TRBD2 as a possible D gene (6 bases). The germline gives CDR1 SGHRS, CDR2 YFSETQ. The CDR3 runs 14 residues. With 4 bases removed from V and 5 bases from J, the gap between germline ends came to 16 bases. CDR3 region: CASSQVGERDEQYF. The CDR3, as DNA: TGCGCCAGCAGCCAAGTTGGGGAGCGGGACGAGCAGTACTTC.

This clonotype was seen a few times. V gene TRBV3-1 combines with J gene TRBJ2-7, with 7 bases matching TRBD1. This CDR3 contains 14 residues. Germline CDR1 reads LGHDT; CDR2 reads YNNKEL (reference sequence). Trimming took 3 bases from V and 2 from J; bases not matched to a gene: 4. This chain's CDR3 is CASSQTGPPYEQYF. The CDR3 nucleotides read TGTGCCAGCAGCCAGACAGGGCCCCCCTACGAGCAGTACTTC.

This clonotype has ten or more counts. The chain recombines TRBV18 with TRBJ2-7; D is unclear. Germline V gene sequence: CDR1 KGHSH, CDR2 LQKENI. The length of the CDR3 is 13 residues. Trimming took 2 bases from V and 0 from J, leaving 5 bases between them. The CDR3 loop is CASSPNLSYEQYF. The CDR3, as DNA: TGTGCCAGCTCACCAAACCTCTCCTACGAGCAGTACTTC.

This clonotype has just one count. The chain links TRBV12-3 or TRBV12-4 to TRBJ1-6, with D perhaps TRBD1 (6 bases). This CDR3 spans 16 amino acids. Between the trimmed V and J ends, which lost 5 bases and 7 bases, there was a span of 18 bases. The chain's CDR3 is CASSPSVGGWNSPLHF. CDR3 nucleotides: TGTGCCAGCAGTCCCTCGGTAGGGGGGTGGAATTCACCCCTCCACTTT.

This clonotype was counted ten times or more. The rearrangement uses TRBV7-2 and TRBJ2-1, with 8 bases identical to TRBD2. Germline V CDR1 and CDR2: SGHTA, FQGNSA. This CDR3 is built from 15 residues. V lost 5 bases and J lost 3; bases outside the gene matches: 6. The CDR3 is CASSQIAGIYNEQFF. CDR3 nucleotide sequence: TGTGCCAGCAGCCAAATAGCGGGAATCTACAATGAGCAGTTCTTC.

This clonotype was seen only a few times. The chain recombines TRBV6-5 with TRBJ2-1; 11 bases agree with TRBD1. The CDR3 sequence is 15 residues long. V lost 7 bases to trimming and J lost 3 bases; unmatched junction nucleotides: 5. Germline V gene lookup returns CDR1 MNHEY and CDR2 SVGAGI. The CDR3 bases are TGTGCCAGCAACGTGGGACAGGGGGGCTACAATGAGCAGTTCTTC. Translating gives CASNVGQGGYNEQFF.

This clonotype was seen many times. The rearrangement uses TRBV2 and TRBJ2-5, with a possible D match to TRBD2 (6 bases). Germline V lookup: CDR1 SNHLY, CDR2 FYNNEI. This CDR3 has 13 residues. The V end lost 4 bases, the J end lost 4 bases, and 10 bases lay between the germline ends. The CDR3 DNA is TGTGCCAGCAGTGGGGACTGGGGAGAGACCCAGTACTTC. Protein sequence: CASSGDWGETQYF. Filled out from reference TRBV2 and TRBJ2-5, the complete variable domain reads EPEVTQTPSHQVTQMGQEVILRCVPISNHLYFYWYRQILGQKVEFLVSFYNNEISEKSEIFDDQFSVERPDGSNFTLKIRSTKLEDSAMYFCASSGDWGETQYFGPGTRLLVL.

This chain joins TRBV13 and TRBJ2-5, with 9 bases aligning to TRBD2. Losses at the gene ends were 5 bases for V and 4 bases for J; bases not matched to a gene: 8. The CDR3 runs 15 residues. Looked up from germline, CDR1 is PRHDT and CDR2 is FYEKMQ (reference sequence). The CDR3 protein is CASSPAGLAGETQYF. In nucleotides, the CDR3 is TGTGCCAGCAGCCCGGCGGGACTAGCAGGAGAGACCCAGTACTTC.

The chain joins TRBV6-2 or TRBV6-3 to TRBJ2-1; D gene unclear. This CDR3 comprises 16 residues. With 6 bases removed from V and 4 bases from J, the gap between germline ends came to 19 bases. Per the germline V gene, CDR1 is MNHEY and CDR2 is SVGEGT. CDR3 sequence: CASSHWARKNYNEQFF. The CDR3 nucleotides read TGTGCCAGCAGCCACTGGGCTAGAAAGAATTACAATGAGCAGTTCTTC.